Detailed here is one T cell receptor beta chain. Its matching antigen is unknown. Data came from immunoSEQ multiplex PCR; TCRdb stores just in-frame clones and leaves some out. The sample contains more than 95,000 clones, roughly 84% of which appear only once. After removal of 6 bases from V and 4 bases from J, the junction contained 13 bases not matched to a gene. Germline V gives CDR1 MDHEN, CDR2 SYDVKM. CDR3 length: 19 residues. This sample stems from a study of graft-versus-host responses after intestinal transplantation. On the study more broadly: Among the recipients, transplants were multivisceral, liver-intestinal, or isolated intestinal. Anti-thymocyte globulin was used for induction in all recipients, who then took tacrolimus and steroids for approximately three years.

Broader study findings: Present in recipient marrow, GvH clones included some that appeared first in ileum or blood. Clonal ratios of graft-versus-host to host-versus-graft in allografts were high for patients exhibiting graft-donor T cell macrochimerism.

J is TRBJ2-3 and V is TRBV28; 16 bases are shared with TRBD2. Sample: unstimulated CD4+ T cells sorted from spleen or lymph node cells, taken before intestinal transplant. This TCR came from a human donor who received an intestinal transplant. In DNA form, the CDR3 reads TGTGCCAGCAGGCCAACCGGGACTAGCGGGAGGGCCCTCCCAGATACGCAGTATTTT. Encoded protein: CASRPTGTSGRALPDTQYF.